Given below is one TCR beta chain in context. Its antigen is still unknown. Base qualities are missing; no much larger clone stands one base away. The collaborating institutions used their own protocols to collect whole blood in K2EDTA tubes. For TCRbeta analysis, collaborators shipped samples in one of three forms: frozen whole blood, isolated PBMCs, or DNA extracted from either of those sample types. TCRbeta CDR3 regions were amplified from genomic DNA using the immunoSEQ Assay, a bias-controlled multiplex PCR. In the source study's methods: The number of nucleated cells in each sample was estimated from the amplification of reference gene primers within the assay. To quantify the absolute abundance of each unique TCRbeta CDR3 rearrangement, sequence reads were collapsed and filtered. For each sample, productive Simpson clonality was calculated as the square root of Simpson's diversity index over productive rearrangements. TCRdb stores this immuneACCESS table with in-frame sequences only. Part of the clones is absent; in the studies checked, under half of the shortfall reflects unresolved V genes, and no reason is known for the rest. For V, J and clone size, that table is used; D and trimming come from the DNA. The sample table shows fewer than 200,000 clones, and around three quarters are seen once. 7% to 10% of the sample lies in the top ten.

The CDR3 covers 14 residues, taking in both the cysteine and the phenylalanine. Here the CDR3 DNA is all that survives: 42 bases in frame from base 1. The germline V gene gives CDR1 as SGHRS and CDR2 as YFSETQ. V trim: 4 bases; J trim: 4 bases; unmatched bases: 3. This record belongs to a study of blood T cell repertoires in COVID-19 (dated by TCRdb to the early 2020s). General notes on the study: Samples from collaborators originated in the United States, Italy and Spain and spanned both the acute and convalescent phases of COVID-19. Where available, HLA class I and class II types were taken from metadata supplied by the sample provider and were not determined by assay-based typing. The samples were drawn from the first 160 participants of the ongoing ImmuneRACE study and from 950 to 1,500 subjects provided by 6 global collaborators. A freely available public database, intended as a resource for researchers studying the immune response to SARS-CoV-2, is where the repertoires were released. The prospective study material was composed of cDNA or gDNA derived from T cells, B-cell-depleted T cells, or PBMCs. Subjects who had been exposed to COVID-19, were actively infected with it, or had recovered from it provided the deeply sampled blood TCRbeta repertoires that made up the dataset. A de-identified subject ID, COVID-19 status, age in years and sex were almost always included in the sample metadata.

Findings and caveats that apply to the study as a whole: How much clinical and demographic metadata was included differed by source and by participant, and the metadata was provided uncurated.

The rearranged segments are TRBV5-1 and TRBJ2-2, with 8 junctional bases fitting TRBD1. The receptor was derived from a man between 60 and 70 years old with acute or convalescent COVID-19. The sequencing sample was made of peripheral blood. The CDR3 protein: CASSRTGTTGELFF. The DNA sequence is TGCGCCAGCAGCCGGACAGGGACCACCGGGGAGCTGTTTTTT.